Listed below are T cell receptor beta chains from one sample, sequenced in a study of T cell repertoires in cytomegalovirus infection. Via MiXCR, TCRdb re-called the reads, giving one row per CDR3 protein. Among approximately 1,000,000 distinct CDR3 sequences listed, about a third were seen once. Their cognate antigens are unknown. The sample was cultured CD8+ T cells from PBMCs, taken from culture after CMV antigen stimulation. These receptors were collected from a human donor in good health (CMV status not recorded). Some clones in this sample may be carry-over from other donors' samples. CDR3s include the opening cysteine and the closing phenylalanine or tryptophan. Fields, in order: CDR3 protein, CDR3 DNA, V gene, D gene, J gene, clone size. A D gene is named only where the DNA matches it firmly. Size tells how often a clone was seen (once, few, many) or the class of an expanded clone, and some rows leave it out.

CDR3aa: CASSPESETQYF; CDR3nt: TGTGCCAGCTCACCAGAGTCGGAGACCCAGTACTTC; v_gene: TRBV18; d_gene: .; j_gene: TRBJ2-5; abundance: .
CDR3aa: CASSLELPLNTEAFF; CDR3nt: TGTGCCAGCAGTTTAGAACTCCCTTTAAACACTGAAGCTTTCTTT; v_gene: TRBV27; d_gene: .; j_gene: TRBJ1-1; abundance: .
CDR3aa: CASGRGGSSPLHF; CDR3nt: TGTGCCAGCGGCAGGGGAGGTAGTTCACCCCTCCACTTT; v_gene: TRBV27; d_gene: .; j_gene: TRBJ1-6; abundance: .
CDR3aa: CASSSHLISYNSPLHF; CDR3nt: TGTGCCAGCAGCTCCCATCTAATCTCCTATAATTCACCCCTCCACTTT; v_gene: TRBV7-8; d_gene: .; j_gene: TRBJ1-6; abundance: few
CDR3aa: CASSDWGQLDQETQYF; CDR3nt: TGCGCCAGCAGTGACTGGGGACAACTGGACCAAGAGACCCAGTACTTC; v_gene: TRBV10-1; d_gene: .; j_gene: TRBJ2-5; abundance: few
CDR3aa: CASSLGTGTNQPQHF; CDR3nt: TGTGCCAGCAGTCTAGGAACAGGGACAAATCAGCCCCAGCATTTT; v_gene: TRBV28; d_gene: .; j_gene: TRBJ1-5; abundance: many
CDR3aa: CASSLTRGHTDTQYF; CDR3nt: TGTGCCAGCAGCCTGACCAGGGGACACACAGATACGCAGTATTTT; v_gene: TRBV7-9; d_gene: .; j_gene: TRBJ2-3; abundance: few
CDR3aa: CASTSTGWAVEKLFF; CDR3nt: TGTGCCAGCACCAGCACAGGCTGGGCGGTGGAAAAACTGTTTTTT; v_gene: TRBV6-6; d_gene: .; j_gene: TRBJ1-4; abundance: .
CDR3aa: CASSEALSPIF; CDR3nt: TGTGCCAGCAGTGAAGCGCTTTCGCCCATCTTC; v_gene: TRBV2; d_gene: .; j_gene: TRBJ2-1; abundance: .
CDR3aa: CASSSTGDYGYTF; CDR3nt: TGTGCCAGCAGCTCGACAGGGGACTATGGCTACACCTTC; v_gene: TRBV7-8; d_gene: TRBD1; j_gene: TRBJ1-2; abundance: many
CDR3aa: CASSRGGKLFF; CDR3nt: TGTGCCAGCAGTAGAGGGGGAAAACTGTTTTTT; v_gene: TRBV27; d_gene: .; j_gene: TRBJ1-4; abundance: .
CDR3aa: CATGTGRNTEAFF; CDR3nt: TGCGCCACCGGGACAGGGAGGAACACTGAAGCTTTCTTT; v_gene: TRBV10-2; d_gene: TRBD1; j_gene: TRBJ1-1; abundance: .
CDR3aa: CASSSYPQNTEAFF; CDR3nt: TGTGCCAGCAGCTCATACCCCCAGAACACTGAAGCTTTCTTT; v_gene: TRBV7-6; d_gene: .; j_gene: TRBJ1-1; abundance: many
CDR3aa: CASTSVTSGYGYTF; CDR3nt: TGTGCCAGCACCTCGGTCACCTCGGGCTATGGCTACACCTTC; v_gene: TRBV27; d_gene: .; j_gene: TRBJ1-2; abundance: few
CDR3aa: CASSLGRAETQYF; CDR3nt: TGCGCCAGCAGCTTGGGCAGGGCCGAGACCCAGTACTTC; v_gene: TRBV5-1; d_gene: .; j_gene: TRBJ2-5; abundance: many
CDR3aa: CASSQGSNRGRRFSYNEQFF; CDR3nt: TGCGCCAGCAGCCAAGGTTCTAACAGGGGAAGGAGGTTTTCCTACAATGAGCAGTTCTTC; v_gene: TRBV4-3; d_gene: TRBD1; j_gene: TRBJ2-1; abundance: few
CDR3aa: CASGWGDSQPMNTEAFF; CDR3nt: TGTGCCAGCGGTTGGGGAGACAGTCAACCCATGAACACTGAAGCTTTCTTT; v_gene: TRBV7-9; d_gene: .; j_gene: TRBJ1-1; abundance: .
CDR3aa: CASRWTGLPYNEQFF; CDR3nt: TGTGCCAGCAGGTGGACAGGACTCCCCTACAATGAGCAGTTCTTC; v_gene: TRBV7-9; d_gene: TRBD1; j_gene: TRBJ2-1; abundance: .
CDR3aa: CASSLFRDWGTDTQYF; CDR3nt: TGTGCCAGCAGCTTATTTCGGGATTGGGGCACAGATACGCAGTATTTT; v_gene: TRBV7-9; d_gene: .; j_gene: TRBJ2-3; abundance: few
CDR3aa: CASSISGSSSYNEQFF; CDR3nt: TGTGCCAGTAGCATTAGCGGGTCGAGCTCCTACAATGAGCAGTTCTTC; v_gene: TRBV19; d_gene: TRBD2; j_gene: TRBJ2-1; abundance: few
CDR3aa: CASSWGGEIKETQYF; CDR3nt: TGTGCCAGCAGTTGGGGTGGGGAAATCAAAGAGACCCAGTACTTC; v_gene: TRBV7-6; d_gene: .; j_gene: TRBJ2-5; abundance: few
CDR3aa: CSASASGRFGYGYTF; CDR3nt: TGCAGTGCTAGCGCCTCCGGACGATTTGGCTATGGCTACACCTTC; v_gene: TRBV20-1; d_gene: .; j_gene: TRBJ1-2; abundance: few
CDR3aa: CASSYDSQVSPGYTF; CDR3nt: TGTGCCAGCAGTTACGATTCTCAGGTCTCGCCGGGCTACACCTTC; v_gene: TRBV6-6; d_gene: .; j_gene: TRBJ1-2; abundance: many
CDR3aa: CASSIISGLATYEQYF; CDR3nt: TGTGCCAGTAGTATAATCTCGGGACTAGCCACCTACGAGCAGTACTTC; v_gene: TRBV19; d_gene: TRBD2; j_gene: TRBJ2-7; abundance: .
CDR3aa: CASLRDEKLFF; CDR3nt: TGTGCCAGTCTCAGGGATGAAAAACTGTTTTTT; v_gene: TRBV19; d_gene: .; j_gene: TRBJ1-4; abundance: .
CDR3aa: CASSDGRGNSPLHF; CDR3nt: TGTGCCAGCAGTGATGGCAGGGGAAATTCACCCCTCCACTTT; v_gene: TRBV6-1; d_gene: .; j_gene: TRBJ1-6; abundance: .
CDR3aa: CASSSGGRRGETQYF; CDR3nt: TGTGCCAGCAGCAGCGGGGGTCGACGGGGGGAGACCCAGTACTTC; v_gene: TRBV7-3; d_gene: TRBD2; j_gene: TRBJ2-5; abundance: many
CDR3aa: CASSWTGFNEQYF; CDR3nt: TGTGCCAGCAGCTGGACAGGGTTTAACGAGCAGTACTTC; v_gene: TRBV7-9; d_gene: TRBD1; j_gene: TRBJ2-7; abundance: many
CDR3aa: CASSPTRLAGETQYF; CDR3nt: TGCGCCAGCAGCCCTACGCGGCTAGCTGGGGAGACCCAGTACTTC; v_gene: TRBV4-3; d_gene: .; j_gene: TRBJ2-5; abundance: .